This T cell receptor beta chain was obtained from a study of cytomegalovirus exposure and HLA in healthy donors. The study, taken as a whole, reports: Later on, an analysis showed TCR association rates differing by HLA locus, with DRB1 the most and HLA-C the fewest. Accurate HLA-A and HLA-B prediction from TCR beta sequences was reported for most subjects. Apparent HLA restriction characterized most CMV-associated TCR beta chains in a later analysis. Earlier analysis yielded a pattern in which most TCR beta V segments were productive about 90% or about 30% of the time.

Comments on this clone: No antigen is known for it.

Primers: 60 Vbeta forward and 13 Jbeta reverse. Libraries were prepared by immunoSEQ multiplex PCR; TCRdb keeps only in-frame clonotypes and omits some of them. The repertoire includes about 150,000 clones, roughly 80% of them detected once, and approximately 2% sits in the top ten. The CDR3 runs to 13 residues. Per the germline V gene, CDR1 is PRHDT and CDR2 is FYEKMQ (reference sequence). Trimming cost V 6 bases and J 3 bases, with 12 bases left between them. The TCR sequence derives from a young man in good health and CMV-seronegative. The J gene is TRBJ2-7, the V gene TRBV13, with D possibly TRBD1 on 5 matching bases. Sequencing was done on a sample of PBMCs. CDR3 sequence reads: CASSPPGNYEQYF. The CDR3 DNA sequence: TGTGCCAGCAGTCCGCCAGGGAACTACGAGCAGTACTTC.